This T cell receptor beta chain came from a study of T cell responses to AZD1222 COVID-19 vaccine (dated by TCRdb to the early 2020s). Regarding the research as a whole: AZD1222 recipients given second doses at about 4 weeks or at about 12 weeks were pooled, since spike-specific TCR depth and breadth were not found to differ between the two schedules. TCR sequencing covered over 230 trial participants: 207 given two doses of AZD1222 and 26 given two doses of MenACWY control vaccine. Trial participants were enrolled into age subgroups of 18-55, 56-69 and 70-plus years, which contained about 150, 27 and 61 TCR-sequenced participants, respectively. Results and caveats for the whole study, not just this receptor: The vaccine-associated CD4 TCRs covered the entire spike protein, and the dominant responses fell in regions 160-218 and 743-854. Reportedly, almost half of the unique spike-specific TCRs recognized epitopes lying outside the regions that are mutated in the B.1.351 and B.1.1.7 variants. Only six or seven AZD1222 recipients were SARS-CoV-2 seropositive at baseline, limiting conclusions about previously exposed vaccinees. Because no day 14 peak-response samples were available, the repertoires could be characterized only after the peak T cell response. Participants were mostly white British, with more females than males. The authors suggested clonal diversity may have been underestimated. The 56-69-year group was small, and its depth increase did not reach significance, likely because of low power. Spike-specific TCR breadth and depth rose significantly after two AZD1222 doses compared with day 0 and with MenACWY recipients.

The time point label here, explained by the study, means: baseline before first vaccination. The vaccinee samples were drawn from two UK trials, COV001 and COV002, one of which was a single-blind randomized controlled phase 2/3 trial testing AZD1222 (ChAdOx1 nCoV-19) in healthy adults. Trial participant PBMC samples were collected at day 0 and day 28 after the second dose for TCRbeta chain sequencing. There are 11 amino acids in the CDR3, from cysteine to phenylalanine inclusive. Only the CDR3 region is kept as DNA, spanning 33 bases read in frame from base 1. Via the germline V gene, CDR1 is KGHDR and CDR2 SFDVKD. The CDR3 regions of human TCRbeta chains were analyzed by immunosequencing. In the paper's pipeline: Repertoire TCRs were matched against a reference library of SARS-CoV-2-specific TCRs generated with the MIRA antigen-specificity platform. Breadth was defined as the fraction of unique TCRs that were SARS-CoV-2-associated, and depth was defined as the fraction of total T cells that were SARS-CoV-2-associated. Using the MIRA data, every spike-specific TCR was mapped to the spike region that the TCR reacted to and assigned to either a CD4 or a CD8 class. Log10-transformed breadth and depth values were compared by one-way ANOVA with Sidak's multiple comparisons tests. As stored in TCRdb, this immuneACCESS dataset retains in-frame rearrangements with V and J assigned. A fraction of the clones does not appear; measured against another copy, unresolved V genes explain less than half of the discrepancy, and the remainder lacks a known reason. The DNA gave D and trimming, while V, J and clone size come from that table. For this sample there are 110,000 or so clones; roughly nine tenths appear just once. The biggest ten clones account for roughly 5.4% of the sample.

As for this clone: The antigen this receptor binds is unknown. At one end the junction does not follow the germline gene, possibly because of a read error.

The chain was built from TRBV24-1 and TRBJ1-2, with no reliable assignment of the D segment. This receptor was taken from an adult in good health. The starting material was peripheral blood, obtained on day 0 of AZD1222 vaccination. For the CDR3, the sequence is CATSDGILRHF. The nucleotide sequence reads as follows: TGTGCCACCAGTGATGGGATCCTCCGACATTTC.